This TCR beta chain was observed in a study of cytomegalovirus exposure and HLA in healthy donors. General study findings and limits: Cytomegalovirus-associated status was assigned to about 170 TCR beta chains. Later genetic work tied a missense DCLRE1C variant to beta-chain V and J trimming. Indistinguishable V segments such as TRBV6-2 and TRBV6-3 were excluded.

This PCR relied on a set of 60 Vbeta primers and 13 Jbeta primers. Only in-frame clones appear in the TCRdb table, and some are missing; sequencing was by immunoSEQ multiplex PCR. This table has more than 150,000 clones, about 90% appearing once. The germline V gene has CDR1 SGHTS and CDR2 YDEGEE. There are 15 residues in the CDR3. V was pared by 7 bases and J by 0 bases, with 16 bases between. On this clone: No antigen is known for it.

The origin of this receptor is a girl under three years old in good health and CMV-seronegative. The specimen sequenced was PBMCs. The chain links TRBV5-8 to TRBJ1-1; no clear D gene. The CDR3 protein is CASESIGSLNTEAFF. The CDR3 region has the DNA TGTGCCAGCGAATCCATTGGTAGTCTGAACACTGAAGCTTTCTTT.